This passage covers 32 T cell receptor beta chains from one sample sequenced in a study of T cell responses to AZD1222 COVID-19 vaccine. Libraries were prepared by immunoSEQ multiplex PCR; TCRdb keeps only in-frame clonotypes and omits some of them. The sample records about 120,000 clones, around 90% being singletons. The sequenced sample was peripheral blood, obtained on day 0 of AZD1222 vaccination. The receptor set was obtained from an adult in good health.

The rearrangement uses TRBV2 and TRBJ2-5; D gene uncertain. Germline V gene sequence: CDR1 SNHLY, CDR2 FYNNEI. Trimming removed 6 bases from V and 7 bases from J, with 6 bases in between. This CDR3 has 10 residues. CDR3 in DNA: TGTGCCAGCAGAGGACCGACCCAGTACTTC. Translated, it gives CASRGPTQYF.

Here the CDR3 DNA reads TGTGCCAGCCCTTCGACAGGGGGACCTCTTTCTGGGGCTGAAGCTTTCTTT. Encoded protein: CASPSTGGPLSGAEAFF. The chain links TRBV5-4 to TRBJ1-1; 9 nucleotides agree with TRBD1. Trimming at V came to 7 bases and at J to 6 bases, leaving 19 bases not matched to a gene. This CDR3 comprises 17 residues. Per the germline V gene, CDR1 is SGHNT and CDR2 is YYREEE (reference sequence).

The V and J genes are TRBV4-1 and TRBJ1-2; possibly TRBD1 for D (5 bases). This CDR3 is built from 18 residues. CDR1 MGHRA and CDR2 YSYEKL come from the germline V gene. Deletions cut 0 bases from V and 0 bases from J, with 17 bases between. Written as DNA, the CDR3 is TGCGCCAGCAGCCAAGATAGAGGGGCACCGACCGCTAACTATGGCTACACCTTC. It codes for CASSQDRGAPTANYGYTF.

This clone turned up a few times. The J gene is TRBJ2-7, the V gene TRBV7-8; D perhaps matches TRBD1 (5 bases). Deletions cut 1 base from V and 6 bases from J, with 10 bases between. This CDR3 is built from 13 residues. Germline V gene data show CDR1 as SGHVS and CDR2 as FQNEAQ. CDR3 region: CASSLDRQGEQYF. CDR3 nucleotides: TGTGCCAGCAGCTTAGACCGGCAGGGCGAGCAGTACTTC.

The CDR3 loop is CASSAGSGNTIYF. CDR3 bases: TGTGCCAGCAGCGCAGGATCTGGAAACACCATATATTTT. The chain carries TRBV9 and TRBJ1-3; D gene uncertain. The CDR3 has 13 amino acids. Germline values: CDR1 SGDLS, CDR2 YYNGEE. V lost 3 bases and J lost 1, with 5 bases in between.

The gene calls are TRBV11-2 and TRBJ1-4; tentative D call: TRBD1 (5 bases). CDR3 length: 15 amino acids. Germline values: CDR1 SGHAT, CDR2 FQNNGV. The germline V and J ends were trimmed by 5 bases and 8 bases, with 18 bases remaining between them. CDR3 in DNA: TGTGCCAGCAGCCGTCCCGGGAGGGGAGGGGAAAAACTGTTTTTT. Amino acids: CASSRPGRGGEKLFF.

The chain combines TRBV10-3 with TRBJ2-3; 15 nucleotides match TRBD2. V was clipped by 6 bases and J by 1 base; unmatched bases: 2. The CDR3 sequence is 16 residues long. Germline CDR1 and CDR2: ENHRY and SYGVKD. The CDR3, as DNA: TGTGCCATCAGCGGGACTAGCGGGGGGCGCACAGATACGCAGTATTTT. Its translation: CAISGTSGGRTDTQYF.

The CDR3 region is CASSLFQSDEQYF. The CDR3 DNA reads as TGTGCCAGCAGCTTATTCCAGTCGGACGAGCAGTACTTC. The chain has TRBV7-2 and TRBJ2-7; D is unresolved. The germline CDR1 and CDR2 sequences are SGHTA and FQGNSA. There are 13 residues in the CDR3. V was shortened by 2 bases and J by 5 bases, with 10 bases between the two germline ends.

This chain links TRBV10-2 with TRBJ2-1; 8 positions match TRBD2. The V segment lost 0 bases and the J segment 6 bases; nucleotides outside the gene matches: 4. The germline CDR1 and CDR2 sequences are WSHSY and SAAADI. CDR3 length equals 15 residues. This CDR3 is CASSESSLAGNEQFF. The CDR3 DNA sequence: TGCGCCAGCAGTGAGTCATCGCTAGCGGGCAATGAGCAGTTCTTC.

V usage is TRBV5-6 and J usage is TRBJ2-7; unclear D gene. Trimming left V 0 bases short and J 3 bases short, with 7 bases between. The CDR3 spans 13 residues. Germline V gene sequence: CDR1 SGHDT, CDR2 YYEEEE. The CDR3 protein is CASSLGASYEQYF. CDR3 DNA: TGTGCCAGCAGCTTGGGGGCTAGCTACGAGCAGTACTTC.

This rearrangement joins TRBV30 to TRBJ1-1; 8 bases map to TRBD1. From germline, CDR1 is GTSNPN and CDR2 SVGIG (reference sequence). The CDR3 sequence is 19 residues long. With 0 bases clipped from V and 0 bases from J, the junction kept 15 bases outside the gene matches. The chain's CDR3 is CAWSVRDRTNHPMNTEAFF. DNA of the CDR3: TGTGCCTGGAGTGTACGGGACAGGACTAACCATCCTATGAACACTGAAGCTTTCTTT.

In this sample, this clone turned up a few times. V is TRBV7-2 and J is TRBJ1-3; no definite D call. The CDR3 is 16 residues long. The germline CDR1 and CDR2 sequences are SGHTA and FQGNSA. V gave up 5 bases and J gave up 8 bases, with 22 bases separating them. The CDR3 region is CASSRPPGPSVDTIYF. Written as DNA, the CDR3 is TGTGCCAGCAGCCGCCCCCCCGGGCCATCGGTTGACACCATATATTTT.

CDR3 sequence reads: CASSLEGLGETQYF. DNA for the CDR3: TGTGCCAGCAGCTTGGAGGGGTTGGGGGAGACCCAGTACTTC. V is TRBV5-4 and J is TRBJ2-5, with D possibly matching TRBD1 (5 bases). CDR1 and CDR2 (germline): SGHNT, YYREEE (reference sequence). The V gene lost 0 bases and the J gene lost 5 bases, with 11 bases spanning the gap. This CDR3 is 14 amino acids long.

CDR3 bases: TGCGCCAGCAGCGATGTGGTGGGGGCAGGGAAGACCCAGTACTTC. This translates into CASSDVVGAGKTQYF. The chain is built from TRBV5-1 and TRBJ2-5; maybe TRBD1 (6 bases). CDR3 length: 15 residues. In germline, CDR1 is SGHRS, CDR2 YFSETQ. Trimming shortened V by 4 bases and J by 6 bases, and 19 bases separated the two germline ends.

J is TRBJ2-7 and V is TRBV4-2, with TRBD1 matching 11 bases. Germline V gene lookup returns CDR1 LGHNA and CDR2 YNFKEQ. This CDR3 region has 16 residues. The V gene end was trimmed by 0 bases and the J gene end by 2 bases; junction bases not matched to a gene: 3. The CDR3 spells CASSQEGTGGTYEQYF. CDR3 sequence (DNA): TGTGCCAGCAGCCAAGAAGGGACAGGGGGTACCTACGAGCAGTACTTC.

The rearrangement uses TRBV13 and TRBJ2-5; possibly TRBD2 for D (6 bases). V was trimmed by 5 bases and J by 7 bases, leaving 11 bases between them. Germline loops: CDR1 PRHDT, CDR2 FYEKMQ (reference sequence). The CDR3 loop spans 12 amino acids. CDR3 residues: CASSRRGPTQYF. CDR3 nucleotides: TGTGCCAGCAGCCGGAGGGGACCGACCCAGTACTTC.

V and J are TRBV3-1 (or the pseudogene TRBV3-2) and TRBJ2-1, with D unclear. The CDR3 runs to 15 residues. V lost 2 bases and J lost 5, with 13 bases in between. CDR1 is LGHDT, CDR2 YNNKEL, per germline (reference sequence). The CDR3 DNA reads as TGTGCCAGCAGCCAATCAGGAGTTACCCACAATGAGCAGTTCTTC. As protein: CASSQSGVTHNEQFF.

The J gene is TRBJ2-1, the V gene TRBV20-1; TRBD2 matches at 10 bases. V trimming: 3 bases; J trimming: 2 bases; junction bases outside the gene matches: 4. Germline V gene sequence: CDR1 DFQATT, CDR2 SNEGSKA (reference sequence). The CDR3 has 15 residues. CDR3 in DNA: TGCAGTGCTAGTCGGACTAGCGGACCCTACAATGAGCAGTTCTTC. It yields the protein CSASRTSGPYNEQFF.

V and J are TRBV2 and TRBJ2-3; 10 nucleotides agree with TRBD2. V shed 2 bases and J 7 bases; nucleotides not matched to a gene: 15. Per the germline V gene, CDR1 is SNHLY and CDR2 is FYNNEI. CDR3 length equals 18 residues. The CDR3 loop reads CASSESLGRAGGPNTQYF. CDR3 bases: TGTGCCAGCAGTGAATCCCTGGGGCGAGCGGGGGGGCCGAATACGCAGTATTTT. The entire variable domain, with the rest obtained from reference TRBV2 and TRBJ2-3, is as follows: EPEVTQTPSHQVTQMGQEVILRCVPISNHLYFYWYRQILGQKVEFLVSFYNNEISEKSEIFDDQFSVERPDGSNFTLKIRSTKLEDSAMYFCASSESLGRAGGPNTQYFGPGTRLTVL.

The chain recombines TRBV19 with TRBJ1-5; possibly TRBD1 for D (6 bases). Trimming took off 5 bases at V and 7 bases at J, with 18 bases between the two ends. The CDR3 totals 15 residues. The germline V gene has CDR1 LNHDA and CDR2 SQIVND (reference sequence). The CDR3 sequence: CASSSEQGSGQPQHF. In nucleotides, the CDR3 is TGTGCCAGTAGTTCTGAACAGGGATCGGGACAGCCCCAGCATTTT.

Here the CDR3 reads CASSQVGSESYEQYF. The CDR3 nucleotides read TGTGCCAGCAGCCAAGTGGGGTCGGAGTCCTACGAGCAGTACTTC. The chain uses TRBV3-1 (or the pseudogene TRBV3-2) and TRBJ2-7; no definite D call. This CDR3 has 15 amino acids. Germline V CDR1 and CDR2: LGHDT, YNNKEL (reference sequence). V was trimmed by 1 base and J by 1 base, leaving 11 bases between them.

The chain links TRBV3-1 (or the pseudogene TRBV3-2) to TRBJ2-2; TRBD1 agrees at 9 bases. This CDR3 region has 20 residues. Trimming took 2 bases from V and 4 from J; bases not matched to a gene: 17. The germline V gene encodes CDR1 LGHDT and CDR2 YNNKEL (reference sequence). This CDR3 is CASSQSRDRAGERTTGELFF. In DNA form, the CDR3 reads TGTGCCAGCAGCCAATCCCGGGACAGGGCCGGGGAGAGAACCACCGGGGAGCTGTTTTTT.

This clone appeared a single time. V usage is TRBV9 and J usage is TRBJ1-3; D unclear. CDR1 and CDR2 from the germline V gene are SGDLS and YYNGEE. The CDR3 runs 16 residues. The V end was cut by 0 bases, the J end by 0 bases, with 10 bases between. The CDR3 reads CASSVARGFSGNTIYF. The CDR3, as DNA: TGTGCCAGCAGCGTAGCGCGAGGGTTCTCTGGAAACACCATATATTTT.

This CDR3 reads CASSPPSPVGEQYF. The CDR3 DNA reads TGTGCCAGCTCACCACCGAGTCCAGTCGGCGAGCAGTACTTC. The V gene is TRBV18, the J gene TRBJ2-7; D is ambiguous. The V end was cut by 0 bases, the J end by 6 bases, with 12 bases between. CDR1 KGHSH and CDR2 LQKENI come from the germline V gene. CDR3 length: 14 amino acids.

This rearrangement joins TRBV27 to TRBJ1-5; possible D gene TRBD1, 6 bases. There are 17 residues in the CDR3. Trimming pared 6 bases from V and 4 bases from J, leaving 22 bases between. Germline V lookup: CDR1 MNHEY, CDR2 SMNVEV (reference sequence). CDR3: CASSPGGGAIRNQPQHF. DNA for the CDR3: TGTGCCAGCAGCCCCGGCGGGGGGGCAATTAGGAATCAGCCCCAGCATTTT.

The J gene is TRBJ2-3, the V gene TRBV11-3, with D possibly TRBD2 on 5 matching bases. Trimming stripped 1 base from V and 6 bases from J, with 14 bases between. Germline V gene data show CDR1 as SGHNT and CDR2 as YENEEA. This CDR3 spans 15 amino acids. The CDR3: CASSLGNRDLDTQYF. CDR3 DNA sequence: TGTGCCAGCAGCTTAGGAAACCGGGATCTCGATACGCAGTATTTT.

J is TRBJ2-2 and V is TRBV10-3, with TRBD1 matching 10 bases. The CDR3 is 14 residues long. Germline CDR1 and CDR2: ENHRY and SYGVKD. V was pared by 7 bases and J by 5 bases, with 4 bases of the junction left unmatched. CDR3 amino acids: CAITPGQGTGELFF. In DNA, the CDR3 is TGTGCCATCACCCCGGGACAGGGGACCGGGGAGCTGTTTTTT.

The V call is TRBV5-1, the J call TRBJ1-2, with 7 bases fitting TRBD1. The CDR3 loop spans 16 amino acids. Germline trimming cut 4 bases from V and 4 bases from J; bases unmatched to any gene: 13. Germline V lookup: CDR1 SGHRS, CDR2 YFSETQ. The CDR3 is CASSTSPGQLIYGYTF. CDR3 DNA sequence: TGCGCCAGCAGCACATCCCCGGGACAGCTCATCTATGGCTACACCTTC.

This rearrangement joins TRBV5-1 to TRBJ2-3, with a weak D call TRBD1 (6 bases). CDR1 SGHRS and CDR2 YFSETQ come from the germline V gene. The CDR3 totals 15 residues. V lost 4 bases and J 5 bases, leaving 17 bases between the germline ends. CDR3: CASSPGTQGRDTQYF. The CDR3 nucleotides read TGCGCCAGCAGCCCAGGGACACAGGGCCGAGATACGCAGTATTTT.

This rearrangement joins TRBV10-2 to TRBJ2-1; maybe TRBD2 (5 bases). CDR3 size: 13 residues. Per germline, CDR1 WSHSY and CDR2 SAAADI. The germline V and J ends were trimmed by 7 bases and 6 bases, with 13 bases remaining between them. CDR3 DNA sequence: TGCGCCAGCAAGGACTCGAACCTCAATGAGCAGTTCTTC. Translating it yields CASKDSNLNEQFF.

The chain couples TRBV5-1 to TRBJ2-3, with TRBD2 matching over 12 bases. This CDR3 contains 16 residues. V dropped 0 bases and J dropped 4; count of bases not matched to a gene: 3. Germline V lookup: CDR1 SGHRS, CDR2 YFSETQ. CDR3 amino acids: CASSLVGTSGSDTQYF. DNA of the CDR3: TGCGCCAGCAGCTTGGTGGGGACTAGCGGGTCAGATACGCAGTATTTT.

The chain employs TRBV2 and TRBJ2-6; TRBD1 matches at 9 bases. The V gene end was trimmed by 2 bases and the J gene end by 1 base; junction bases not matched to a gene: 9. The germline CDR1 and CDR2 sequences are SNHLY and FYNNEI. The CDR3 has 19 amino acids. The CDR3 nucleotides are TGTGCCAGCAGTGAATGGACAGGGGACCTCCTTTCTGGGGCCAACGTCCTGACTTTC. It yields the protein CASSEWTGDLLSGANVLTF.